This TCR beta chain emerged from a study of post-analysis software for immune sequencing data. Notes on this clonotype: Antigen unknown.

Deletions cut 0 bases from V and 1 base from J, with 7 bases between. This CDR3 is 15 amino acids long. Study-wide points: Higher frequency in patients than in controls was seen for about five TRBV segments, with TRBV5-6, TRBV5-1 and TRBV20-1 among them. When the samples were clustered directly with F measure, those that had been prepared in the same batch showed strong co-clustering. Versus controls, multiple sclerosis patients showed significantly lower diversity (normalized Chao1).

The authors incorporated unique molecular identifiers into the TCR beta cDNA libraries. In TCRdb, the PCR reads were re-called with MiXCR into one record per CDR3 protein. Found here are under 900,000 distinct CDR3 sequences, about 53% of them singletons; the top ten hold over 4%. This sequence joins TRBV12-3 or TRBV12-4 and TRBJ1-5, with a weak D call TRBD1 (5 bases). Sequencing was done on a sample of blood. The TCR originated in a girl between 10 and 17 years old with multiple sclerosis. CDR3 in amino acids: CASSLAGQSNQPQHF. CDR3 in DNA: TGTGCCAGCAGTTTAGCGGGGCAGAGCAATCAGCCCCAGCATTTT.